Listed here is a single TCR beta chain. Per the original data handling: How many nucleated cells were present was estimated from reference gene primer amplification. Assay: immunoSEQ multiplex PCR; the TCRdb copy retains only in-frame clones and omits some. V and J calls and clone size are copied from that table; D and trimming were computed from the DNA. This sample has around 230,000 clones, with roughly 84% found just once. The CDR3 totals 13 residues. Germline values: CDR1 SGHTA, CDR2 FQGTGA. V was pared by 5 bases and J by 6 bases, with 13 bases between. The data were taken from a study of blood T cell repertoires in COVID-19. Study-level background: Collection of acute and convalescent COVID-19 samples took place in the United States, Italy and Spain. PBMCs, B-cell-depleted T cells, or T cells provided the cDNA or gDNA that made up the material.

This sequence originates from a man aged 35 to 55 with acute or convalescent COVID-19. The chain carries TRBV7-3 and TRBJ2-5; D possibly corresponds to TRBD1 (6 bases). The material sequenced was peripheral blood. The CDR3 bases are TGTGCCAGCAGCCAGGACAGCCATAAGACCCAGTACTTC. Translated, it gives CASSQDSHKTQYF.